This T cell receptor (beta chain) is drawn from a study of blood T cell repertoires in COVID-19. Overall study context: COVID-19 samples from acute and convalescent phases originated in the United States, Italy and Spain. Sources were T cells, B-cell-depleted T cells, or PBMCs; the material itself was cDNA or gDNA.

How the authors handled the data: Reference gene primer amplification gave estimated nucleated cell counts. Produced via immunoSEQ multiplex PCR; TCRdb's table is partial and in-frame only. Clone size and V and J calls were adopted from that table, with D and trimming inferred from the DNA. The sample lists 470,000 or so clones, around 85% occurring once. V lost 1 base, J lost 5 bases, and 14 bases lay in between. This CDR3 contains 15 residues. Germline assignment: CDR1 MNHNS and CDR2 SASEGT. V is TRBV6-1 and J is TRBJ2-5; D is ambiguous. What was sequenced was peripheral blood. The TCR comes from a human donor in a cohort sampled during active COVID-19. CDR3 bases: TGTGCCAGCAGTGAAGGGCGCCCAGGAATGGAGACCCAGTACTTC. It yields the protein CASSEGRPGMETQYF.